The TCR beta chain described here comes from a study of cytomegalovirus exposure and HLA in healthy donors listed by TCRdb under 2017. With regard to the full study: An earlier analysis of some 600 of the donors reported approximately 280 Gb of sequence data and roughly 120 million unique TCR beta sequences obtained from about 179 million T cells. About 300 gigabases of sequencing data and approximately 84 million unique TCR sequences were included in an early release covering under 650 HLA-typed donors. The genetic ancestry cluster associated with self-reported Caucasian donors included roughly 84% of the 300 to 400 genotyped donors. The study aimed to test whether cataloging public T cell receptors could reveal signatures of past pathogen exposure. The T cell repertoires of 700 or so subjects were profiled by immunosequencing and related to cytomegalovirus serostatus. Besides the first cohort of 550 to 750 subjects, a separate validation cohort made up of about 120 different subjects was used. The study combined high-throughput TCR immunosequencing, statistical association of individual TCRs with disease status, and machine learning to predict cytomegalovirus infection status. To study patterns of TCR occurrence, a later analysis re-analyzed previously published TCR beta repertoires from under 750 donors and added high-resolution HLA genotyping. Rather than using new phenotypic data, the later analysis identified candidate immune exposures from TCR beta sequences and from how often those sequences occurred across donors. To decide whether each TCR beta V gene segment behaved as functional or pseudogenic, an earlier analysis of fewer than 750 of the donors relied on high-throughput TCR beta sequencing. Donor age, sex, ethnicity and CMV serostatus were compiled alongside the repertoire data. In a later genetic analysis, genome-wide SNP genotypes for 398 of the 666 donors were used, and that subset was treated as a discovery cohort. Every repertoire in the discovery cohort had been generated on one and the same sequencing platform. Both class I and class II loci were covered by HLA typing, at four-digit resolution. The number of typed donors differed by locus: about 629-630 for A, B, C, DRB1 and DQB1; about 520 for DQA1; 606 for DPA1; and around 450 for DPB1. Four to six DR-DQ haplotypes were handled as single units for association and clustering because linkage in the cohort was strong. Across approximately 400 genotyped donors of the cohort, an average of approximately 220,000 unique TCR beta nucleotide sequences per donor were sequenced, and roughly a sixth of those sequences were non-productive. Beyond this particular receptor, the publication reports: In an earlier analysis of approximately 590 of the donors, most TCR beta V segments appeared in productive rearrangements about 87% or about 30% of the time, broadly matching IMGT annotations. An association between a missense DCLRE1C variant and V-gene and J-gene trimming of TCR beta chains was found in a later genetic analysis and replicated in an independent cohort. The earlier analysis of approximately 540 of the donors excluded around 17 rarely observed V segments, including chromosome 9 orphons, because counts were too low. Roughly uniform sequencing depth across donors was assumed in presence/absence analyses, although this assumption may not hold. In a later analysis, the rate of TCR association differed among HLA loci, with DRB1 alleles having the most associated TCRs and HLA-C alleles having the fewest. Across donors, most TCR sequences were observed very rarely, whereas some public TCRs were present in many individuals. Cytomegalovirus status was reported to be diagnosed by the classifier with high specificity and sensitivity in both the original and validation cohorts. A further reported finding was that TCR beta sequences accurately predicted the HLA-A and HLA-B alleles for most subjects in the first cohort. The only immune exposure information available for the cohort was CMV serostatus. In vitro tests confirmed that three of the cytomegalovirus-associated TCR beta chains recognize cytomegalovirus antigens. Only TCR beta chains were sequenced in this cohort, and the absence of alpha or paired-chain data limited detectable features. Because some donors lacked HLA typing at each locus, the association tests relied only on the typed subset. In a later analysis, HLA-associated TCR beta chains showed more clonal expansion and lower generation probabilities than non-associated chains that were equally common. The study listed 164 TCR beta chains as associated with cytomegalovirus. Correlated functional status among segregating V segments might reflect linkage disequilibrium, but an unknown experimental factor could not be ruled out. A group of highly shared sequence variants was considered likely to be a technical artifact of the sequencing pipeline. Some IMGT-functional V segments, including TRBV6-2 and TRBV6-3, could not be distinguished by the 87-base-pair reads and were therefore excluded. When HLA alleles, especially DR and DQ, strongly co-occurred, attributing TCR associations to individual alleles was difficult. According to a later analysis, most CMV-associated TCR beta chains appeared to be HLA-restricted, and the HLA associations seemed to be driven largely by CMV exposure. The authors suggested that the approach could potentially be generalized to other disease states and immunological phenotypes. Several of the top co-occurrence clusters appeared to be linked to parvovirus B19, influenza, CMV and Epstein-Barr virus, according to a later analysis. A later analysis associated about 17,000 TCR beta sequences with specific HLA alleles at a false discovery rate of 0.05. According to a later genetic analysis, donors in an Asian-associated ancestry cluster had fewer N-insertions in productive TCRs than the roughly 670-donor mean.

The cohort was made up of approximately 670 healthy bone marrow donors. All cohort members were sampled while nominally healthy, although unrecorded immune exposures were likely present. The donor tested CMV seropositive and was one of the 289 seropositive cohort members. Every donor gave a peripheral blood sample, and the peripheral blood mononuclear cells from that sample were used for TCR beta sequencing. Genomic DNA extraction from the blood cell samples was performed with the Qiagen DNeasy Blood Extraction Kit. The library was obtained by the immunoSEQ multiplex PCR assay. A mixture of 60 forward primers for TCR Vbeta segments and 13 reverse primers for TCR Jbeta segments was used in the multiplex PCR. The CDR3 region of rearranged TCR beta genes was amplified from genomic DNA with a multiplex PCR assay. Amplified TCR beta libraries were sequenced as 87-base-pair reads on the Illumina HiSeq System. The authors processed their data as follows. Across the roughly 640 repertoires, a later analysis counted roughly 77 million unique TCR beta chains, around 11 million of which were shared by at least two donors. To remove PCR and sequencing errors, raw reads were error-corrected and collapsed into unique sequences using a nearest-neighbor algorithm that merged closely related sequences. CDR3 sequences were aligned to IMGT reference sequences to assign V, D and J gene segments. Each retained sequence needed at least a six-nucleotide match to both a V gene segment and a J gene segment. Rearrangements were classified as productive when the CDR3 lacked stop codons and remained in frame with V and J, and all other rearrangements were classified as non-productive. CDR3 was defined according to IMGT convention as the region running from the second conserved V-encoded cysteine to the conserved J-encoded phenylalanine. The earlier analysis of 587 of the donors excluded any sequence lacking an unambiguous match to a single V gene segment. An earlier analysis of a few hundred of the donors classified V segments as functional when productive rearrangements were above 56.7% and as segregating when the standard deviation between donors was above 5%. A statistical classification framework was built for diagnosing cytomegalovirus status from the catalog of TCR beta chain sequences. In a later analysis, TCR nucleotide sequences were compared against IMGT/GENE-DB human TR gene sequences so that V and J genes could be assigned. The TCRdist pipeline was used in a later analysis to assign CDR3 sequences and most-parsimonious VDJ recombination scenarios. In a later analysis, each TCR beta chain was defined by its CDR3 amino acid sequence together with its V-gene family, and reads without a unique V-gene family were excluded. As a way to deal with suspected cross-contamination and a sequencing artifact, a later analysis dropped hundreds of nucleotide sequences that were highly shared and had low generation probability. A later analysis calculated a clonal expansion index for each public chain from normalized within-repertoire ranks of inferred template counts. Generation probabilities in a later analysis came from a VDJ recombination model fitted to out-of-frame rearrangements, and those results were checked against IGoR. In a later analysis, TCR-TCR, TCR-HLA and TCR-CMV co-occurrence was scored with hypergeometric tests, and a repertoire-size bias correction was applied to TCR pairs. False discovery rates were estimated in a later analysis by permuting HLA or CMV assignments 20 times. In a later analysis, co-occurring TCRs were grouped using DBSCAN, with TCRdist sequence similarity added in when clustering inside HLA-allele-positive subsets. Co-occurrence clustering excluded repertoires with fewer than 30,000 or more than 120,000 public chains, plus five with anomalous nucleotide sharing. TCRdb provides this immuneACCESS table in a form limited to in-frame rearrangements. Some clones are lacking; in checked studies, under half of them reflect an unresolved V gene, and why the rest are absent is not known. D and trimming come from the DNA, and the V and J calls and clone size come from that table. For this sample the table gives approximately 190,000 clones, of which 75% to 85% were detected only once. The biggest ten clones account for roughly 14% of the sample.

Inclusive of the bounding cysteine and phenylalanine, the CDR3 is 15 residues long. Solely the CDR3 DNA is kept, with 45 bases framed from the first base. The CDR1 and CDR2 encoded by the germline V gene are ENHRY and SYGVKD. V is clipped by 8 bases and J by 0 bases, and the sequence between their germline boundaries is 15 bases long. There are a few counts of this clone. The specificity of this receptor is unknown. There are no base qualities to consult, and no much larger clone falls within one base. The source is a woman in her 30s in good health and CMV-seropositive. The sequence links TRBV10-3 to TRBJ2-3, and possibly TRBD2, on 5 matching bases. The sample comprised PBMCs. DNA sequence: TGTGCCATCGGGCACGGCGGGTCTAGCACAGATACGCAGTATTTT. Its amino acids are CAIGHGGSSTDTQYF.